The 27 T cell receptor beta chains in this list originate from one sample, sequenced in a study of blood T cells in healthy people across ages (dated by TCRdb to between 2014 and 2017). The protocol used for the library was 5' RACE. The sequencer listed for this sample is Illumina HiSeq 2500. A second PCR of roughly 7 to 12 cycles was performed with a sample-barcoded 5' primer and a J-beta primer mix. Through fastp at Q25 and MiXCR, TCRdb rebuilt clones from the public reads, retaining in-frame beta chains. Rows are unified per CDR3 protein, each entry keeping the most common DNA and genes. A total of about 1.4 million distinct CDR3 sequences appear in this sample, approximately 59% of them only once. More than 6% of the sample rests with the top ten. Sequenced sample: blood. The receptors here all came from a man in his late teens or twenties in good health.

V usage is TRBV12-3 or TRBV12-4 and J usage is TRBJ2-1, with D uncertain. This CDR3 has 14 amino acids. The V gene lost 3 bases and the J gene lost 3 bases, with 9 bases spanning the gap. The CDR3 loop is CASSFWQDYNEQFF. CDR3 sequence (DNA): TGTGCCAGCAGTTTTTGGCAGGACTACAATGAGCAGTTCTTC.

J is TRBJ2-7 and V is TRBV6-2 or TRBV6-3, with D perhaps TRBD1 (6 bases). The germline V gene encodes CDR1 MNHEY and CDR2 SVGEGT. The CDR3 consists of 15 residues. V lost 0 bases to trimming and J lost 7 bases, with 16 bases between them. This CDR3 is CASSYSWQGRNEQYF. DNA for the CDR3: TGTGCCAGCAGTTACTCCTGGCAGGGGAGAAATGAGCAGTACTTC.

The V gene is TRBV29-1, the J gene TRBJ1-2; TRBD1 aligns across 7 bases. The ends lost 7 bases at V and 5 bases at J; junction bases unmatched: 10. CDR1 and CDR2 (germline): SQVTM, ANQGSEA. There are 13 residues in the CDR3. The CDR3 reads CSADRDQLYGYTF. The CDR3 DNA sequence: TGCAGCGCCGACAGGGACCAACTTTATGGCTACACCTTC.

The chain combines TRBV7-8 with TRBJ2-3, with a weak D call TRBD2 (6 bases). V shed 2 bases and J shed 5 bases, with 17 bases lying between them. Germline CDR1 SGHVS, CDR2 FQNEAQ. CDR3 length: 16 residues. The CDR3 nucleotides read TGTGCCAGCAGCTTAACACTTAGGGTGGAGGGAGATACGCAGTATTTT. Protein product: CASSLTLRVEGDTQYF.

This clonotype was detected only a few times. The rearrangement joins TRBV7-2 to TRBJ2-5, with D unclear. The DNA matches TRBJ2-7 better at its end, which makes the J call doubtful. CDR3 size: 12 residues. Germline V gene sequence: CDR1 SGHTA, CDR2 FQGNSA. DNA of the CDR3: TGTGCCAGCAGCTTCCCCCTCTACGAGCAGTACTTC. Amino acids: CASSFPLYEQYF.

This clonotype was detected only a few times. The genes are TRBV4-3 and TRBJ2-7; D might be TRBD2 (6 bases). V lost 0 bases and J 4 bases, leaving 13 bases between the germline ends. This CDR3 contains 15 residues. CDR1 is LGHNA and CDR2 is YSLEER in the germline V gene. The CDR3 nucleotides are TGCGCCAGCAGCCAAGATTTCGCAGGGAGGTACGAGCAGTACTTC. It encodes CASSQDFAGRYEQYF.

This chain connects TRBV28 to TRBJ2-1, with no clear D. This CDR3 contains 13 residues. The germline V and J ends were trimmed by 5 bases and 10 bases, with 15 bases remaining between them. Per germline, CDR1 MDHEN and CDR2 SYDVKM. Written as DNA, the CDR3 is TGTGCCAGCAGTGACCCAAACCGGTACGAGCAGTTCTTC. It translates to CASSDPNRYEQFF.

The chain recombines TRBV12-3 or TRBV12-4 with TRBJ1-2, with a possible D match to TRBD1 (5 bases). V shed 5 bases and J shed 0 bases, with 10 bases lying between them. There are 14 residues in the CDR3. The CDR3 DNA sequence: TGTGCCAGCAGTGTAGGGGCGGCTAACTATGGCTACACCTTC. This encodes CASSVGAANYGYTF.

The CDR3 nucleotides read TGTGCCAGCAGCCAGGCTTCTACAGTTGGGATTCAGTACTTC. This translates into CASSQASTVGIQYF. The chain joins TRBV3-1 to TRBJ2-4, with D unresolved. CDR1 is LGHDT and CDR2 is YNNKEL in the germline V gene (reference sequence). This CDR3 comprises 14 residues. The V end was cut by 3 bases, the J end by 10 bases, with 16 bases between.

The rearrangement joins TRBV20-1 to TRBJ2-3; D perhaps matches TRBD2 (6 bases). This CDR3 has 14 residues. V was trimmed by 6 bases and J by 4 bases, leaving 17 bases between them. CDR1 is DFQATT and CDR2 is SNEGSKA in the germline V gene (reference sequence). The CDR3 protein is CSANRDWGADTQYF. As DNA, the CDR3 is TGCAGTGCCAACCGGGACTGGGGGGCAGATACGCAGTATTTT.

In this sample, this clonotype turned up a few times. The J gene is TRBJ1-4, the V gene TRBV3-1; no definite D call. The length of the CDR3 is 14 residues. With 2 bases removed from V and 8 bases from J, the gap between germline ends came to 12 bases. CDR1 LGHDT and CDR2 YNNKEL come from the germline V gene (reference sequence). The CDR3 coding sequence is TGTGCCAGCAGCCAATCTGGGTACATCGAAAAACTGTTTTTT. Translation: CASSQSGYIEKLFF.

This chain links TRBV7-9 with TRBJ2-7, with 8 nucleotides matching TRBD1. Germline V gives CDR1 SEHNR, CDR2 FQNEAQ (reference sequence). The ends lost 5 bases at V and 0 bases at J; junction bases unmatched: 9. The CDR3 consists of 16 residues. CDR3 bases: TGTGCCAGCAGCCTCGAATCGGGACAGGCCTCCTACGAGCAGTACTTC. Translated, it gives CASSLESGQASYEQYF.

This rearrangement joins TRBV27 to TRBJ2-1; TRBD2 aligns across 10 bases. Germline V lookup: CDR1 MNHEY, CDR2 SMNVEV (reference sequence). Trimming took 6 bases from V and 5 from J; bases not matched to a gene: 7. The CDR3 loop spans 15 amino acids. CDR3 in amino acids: CASSLILAGDNEQFF. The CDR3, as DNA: TGTGCCAGCAGCCTTATCCTAGCGGGGGACAATGAGCAGTTCTTC.

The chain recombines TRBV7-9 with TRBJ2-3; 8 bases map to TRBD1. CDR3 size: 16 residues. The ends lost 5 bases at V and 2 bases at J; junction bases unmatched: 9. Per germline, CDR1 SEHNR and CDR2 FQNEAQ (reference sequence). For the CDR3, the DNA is TGTGCCAGCAGCCCACCCATGACAGGGGTCACAGATACGCAGTATTTT. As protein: CASSPPMTGVTDTQYF.

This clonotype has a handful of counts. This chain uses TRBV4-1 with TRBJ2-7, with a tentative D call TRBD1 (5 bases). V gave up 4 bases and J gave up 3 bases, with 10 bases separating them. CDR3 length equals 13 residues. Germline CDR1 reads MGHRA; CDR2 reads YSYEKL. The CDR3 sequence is CASSPPGNYEQYF. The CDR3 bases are TGCGCCAGCAGCCCGCCAGGGAACTACGAGCAGTACTTC.

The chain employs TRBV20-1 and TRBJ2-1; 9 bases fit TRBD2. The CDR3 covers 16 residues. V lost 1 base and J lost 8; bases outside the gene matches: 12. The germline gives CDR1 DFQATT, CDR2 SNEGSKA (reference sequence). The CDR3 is CSARAYFAGGLDEQFF. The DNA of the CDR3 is TGCAGTGCTAGAGCTTACTTCGCGGGGGGGCTTGATGAGCAGTTCTTC.

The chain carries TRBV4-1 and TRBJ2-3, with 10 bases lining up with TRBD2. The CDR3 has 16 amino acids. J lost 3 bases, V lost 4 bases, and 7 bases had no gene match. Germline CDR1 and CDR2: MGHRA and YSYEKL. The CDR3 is CASSLPSGGETDTQYF. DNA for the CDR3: TGCGCCAGCAGCCTCCCAAGCGGGGGGGAAACAGATACGCAGTATTTT.

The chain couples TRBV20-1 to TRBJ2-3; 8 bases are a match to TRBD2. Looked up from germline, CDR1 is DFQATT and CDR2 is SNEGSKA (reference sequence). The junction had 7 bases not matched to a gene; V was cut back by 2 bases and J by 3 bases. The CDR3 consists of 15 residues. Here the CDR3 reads CSARSGTSGTDTQYF. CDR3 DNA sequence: TGCAGTGCTAGATCCGGGACTAGTGGAACAGATACGCAGTATTTT.

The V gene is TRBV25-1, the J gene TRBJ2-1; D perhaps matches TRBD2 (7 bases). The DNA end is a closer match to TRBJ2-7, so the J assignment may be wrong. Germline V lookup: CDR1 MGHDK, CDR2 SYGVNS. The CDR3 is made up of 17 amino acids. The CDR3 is CASIRVGGQGYADEQYF. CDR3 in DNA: TGTGCCAGCATAAGGGTCGGGGGGCAAGGATACGCGGATGAGCAGTACTTC.

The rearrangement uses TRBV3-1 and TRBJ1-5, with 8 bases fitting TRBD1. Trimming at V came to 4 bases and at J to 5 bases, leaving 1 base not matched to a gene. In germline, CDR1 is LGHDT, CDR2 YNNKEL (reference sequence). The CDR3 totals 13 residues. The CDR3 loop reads CASSLQGDQPQHF. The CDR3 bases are TGTGCCAGCAGCCTACAGGGGGATCAGCCCCAGCATTTT.

Here the CDR3 reads CASSWSGGGDIQYF. CDR3 nucleotides: TGTGCCAGCAGCTGGAGCGGGGGAGGAGACATTCAGTACTTC. The chain combines TRBV7-2 with TRBJ2-7; 8 bases are shared with TRBD2. The closer fit of TRBJ2-4 to the DNA end suggests the J call may be wrong. The germline V gene has CDR1 SGHTA and CDR2 FQGNSA. This CDR3 contains 14 residues.

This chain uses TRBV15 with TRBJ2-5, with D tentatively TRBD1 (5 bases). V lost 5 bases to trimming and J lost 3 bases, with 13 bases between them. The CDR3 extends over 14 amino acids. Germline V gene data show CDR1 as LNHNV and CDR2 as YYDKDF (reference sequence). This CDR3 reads CATSPKTGEETQYF. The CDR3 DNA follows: TGTGCCACCAGCCCCAAAACAGGAGAAGAGACCCAGTACTTC.

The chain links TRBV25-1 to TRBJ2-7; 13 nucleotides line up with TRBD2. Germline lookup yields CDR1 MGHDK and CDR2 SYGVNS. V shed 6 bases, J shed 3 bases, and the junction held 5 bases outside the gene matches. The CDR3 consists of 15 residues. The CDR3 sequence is CASSETSGGRYEQYF. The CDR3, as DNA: TGTGCCAGCAGCGAGACTAGCGGGGGGCGCTACGAGCAGTACTTC.

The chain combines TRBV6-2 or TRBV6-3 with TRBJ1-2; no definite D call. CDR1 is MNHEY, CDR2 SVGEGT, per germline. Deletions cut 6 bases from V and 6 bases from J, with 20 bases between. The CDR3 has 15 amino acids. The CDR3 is CASRPAGVPSDGYTF. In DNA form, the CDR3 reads TGTGCCAGCAGACCTGCTGGGGTCCCATCGGATGGCTACACCTTC.

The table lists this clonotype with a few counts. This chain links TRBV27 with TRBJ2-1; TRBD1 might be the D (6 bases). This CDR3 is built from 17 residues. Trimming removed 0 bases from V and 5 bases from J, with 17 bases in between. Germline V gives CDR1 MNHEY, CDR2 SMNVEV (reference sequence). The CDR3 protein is CASSLSPKWGLNNEQFF. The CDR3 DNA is TGTGCCAGCAGTTTATCCCCGAAGTGGGGGCTAAACAATGAGCAGTTCTTC.

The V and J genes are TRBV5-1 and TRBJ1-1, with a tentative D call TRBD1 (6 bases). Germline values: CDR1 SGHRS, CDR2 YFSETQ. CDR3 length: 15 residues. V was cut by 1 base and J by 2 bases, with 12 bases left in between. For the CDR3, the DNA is TGCGCCAGCAGCTTGCGGGGGGCCCGAAACACTGAAGCTTTCTTT. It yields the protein CASSLRGARNTEAFF.

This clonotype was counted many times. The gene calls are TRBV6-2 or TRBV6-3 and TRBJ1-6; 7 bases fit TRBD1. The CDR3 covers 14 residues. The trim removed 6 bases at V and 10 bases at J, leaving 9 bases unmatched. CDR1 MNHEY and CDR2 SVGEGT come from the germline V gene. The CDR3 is CASSYRGGGSPLHF. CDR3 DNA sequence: TGTGCCAGCAGCTACAGGGGAGGAGGATCACCCCTCCACTTT.